A selection of T cell receptor beta chains follows, all from one sample in a study of response to subunit inactivated influenza vaccine. One entry per CDR3 protein results from TCRdb running MiXCR on the RT-PCR reads. The table lists over 800,000 distinct CDR3 sequences, around 21% of them singletons, with about 9.4% in the top ten. Sequencing used PBMCs from blood, obtained 5 to 6 days after vaccination. These receptors were collected from a man aged 50 to 60 who received an inactivated influenza vaccine. Each CDR3 is given with its conserved first and last residue. Fields, in order: J gene, V gene, D gene, clone size, CDR3 protein, CDR3 DNA. The D gene is left open where the match is weak. Size is stated for part of the rows, as once, few or many counts, or as a class when the clone is expanded.

>TRBJ2-2|TRBV2|.|.
CASRTQQNTGELFF
TGTGCCAGCAGGACCCAACAGAACACCGGGGAGCTGTTTTTT
>TRBJ2-5|TRBV28|TRBD1|.
CASSLYRGFRETQYF
TGTGCCAGCAGTTTATACAGGGGTTTTCGGGAGACCCAGTACTTC
>TRBJ2-3|TRBV12-3/TRBV12-4|.|few
CASSFIDTTDTQYF
TGTGCCAGCAGTTTTATCGACACCACAGATACGCAGTATTTT
>TRBJ2-1|TRBV7-3|.|.
CASSESYNEQFF
TGTGCCAGCAGCGAATCCTACAATGAGCAGTTCTTC
>TRBJ1-4|TRBV4-1|.|few
CASSLPPGATNEKLFF
TGCGCCAGCAGCCTTCCACCAGGGGCTACTAATGAAAAACTGTTTTTT
>TRBJ2-3|TRBV15|TRBD2|few
CATSSGSSTDTQYF
TGTGCCACTTCTAGCGGATCCAGCACAGATACGCAGTATTTT
>TRBJ2-7|TRBV4-2|.|.
CASSQDGGDLYEQYF
TGTGCCAGCAGCCAAGACGGAGGGGATCTCTACGAGCAGTACTTC
>TRBJ1-2|TRBV7-2|.|.
CASSLEAQGQGYTF
TGTGCCAGCAGCTTAGAAGCACAAGGCCAGGGCTACACCTTC
>TRBJ2-3|TRBV20-1|TRBD2|.
CSARGGLAEGTDTQYF
TGCAGTGCTAGAGGAGGACTAGCGGAGGGCACAGATACGCAGTATTTT
>TRBJ1-2|TRBV29-1|.|.
CSVDGGSGGNGYGYTF
TGCAGCGTTGATGGCGGTAGCGGGGGAAACGGGTATGGCTACACCTTC
>TRBJ2-3|TRBV5-1|.|.
CASSGPLPADTQYF
TGCGCCAGCAGCGGCCCACTGCCAGCAGATACGCAGTATTTT
>TRBJ2-7|TRBV20-1|.|.
CSASKDGATYEQYF
TGCAGTGCTAGTAAGGACGGGGCGACCTACGAGCAGTACTTC
>TRBJ2-7|TRBV18|TRBD2|few
CASSPQGAGGGEQYF
TGTGCCAGCTCACCCCAAGGTGCGGGAGGAGGGGAGCAGTACTTC
>TRBJ2-1|TRBV7-2|.|few
CASSSSSGVYNEQFF
TGTGCCAGCAGCTCTTCCTCAGGGGTCTACAATGAGCAGTTCTTC
>TRBJ2-1|TRBV6-5|TRBD2|few
CASSYRLWSGGSNNEQFF
TGTGCCAGCAGTTACCGCCTGTGGAGCGGGGGATCTAACAATGAGCAGTTCTTC
>TRBJ1-4|TRBV5-1|.|.
CASRQAATNEKLFF
TGCGCCAGCAGACAGGCGGCAACTAATGAAAAACTGTTTTTT
>TRBJ2-2|TRBV11-1|.|.
CASSSAGYGQSYTGELFF
TGTGCCAGCAGCTCAGCGGGATATGGACAGTCCTACACCGGGGAGCTGTTTTTT
>TRBJ1-2|TRBV6-1|.|few
CAGRGTGYTF
TGTGCCGGAAGGGGGACCGGCTACACCTTC
>TRBJ2-1|TRBV12-3/TRBV12-4|.|.
CASSLAPGPNEQFF
TGTGCCAGCAGTTTAGCGCCAGGGCCTAATGAGCAGTTCTTC
>TRBJ2-1|TRBV29-1|TRBD1|few
CSVEVPWGQPDYNEQFF
TGCAGCGTTGAAGTCCCTTGGGGACAGCCGGACTACAATGAGCAGTTCTTC
>TRBJ2-5|TRBV4-1|.|.
CASSQDWDPRETQYF
TGCGCCAGCAGCCAAGATTGGGACCCCCGGGAGACCCAGTACTTC
>TRBJ1-5|TRBV5-6|TRBD1|.
CASSAGQAAQPQHF
TGTGCCAGCAGCGCCGGACAGGCTGCTCAGCCCCAGCATTTT
>TRBJ2-3|TRBV5-1|TRBD2|.
CASSLREGTQYF
TGCGCCAGCAGCTTGCGGGAGGGCACGCAGTATTTT
>TRBJ2-1|TRBV20-1|TRBD2|many
CSATPAGGRSYEQFF
TGCAGTGCTACCCCAGCGGGGGGGCGATCCTATGAGCAGTTCTTC
>TRBJ2-5|TRBV20-1|.|.
CSARSLGPSETQYF
TGCAGTGCCCGTTCCCTAGGACCTAGTGAGACCCAGTACTTC
>TRBJ2-3|TRBV20-1|TRBD2|.
CSALPDLAGPSTDTQYF
TGCAGTGCTCTACCAGATTTAGCGGGGCCTAGCACAGATACGCAGTATTTT
>TRBJ1-5|TRBV28|TRBD1|.
CASHDRDSRLYSNQPQHF
TGTGCCAGCCATGACCGGGACAGCCGCCTATATAGCAATCAGCCCCAGCATTTT
>TRBJ2-1|TRBV4-3|.|.
CASSHSYPDYGKQFF
TGCGCCAGCAGCCATTCTTACCCGGACTATGGTAAGCAGTTCTTC
>TRBJ2-2|TRBV29-1|.|few
CSVMGRYTGELFF
TGCAGCGTAATGGGTCGTTACACCGGGGAGCTGTTTTTT
>TRBJ1-1|TRBV6-2/TRBV6-3|.|few
CASSYSAKNTEAFF
TGTGCCAGCAGTTACTCGGCTAAAAACACTGAAGCTTTCTTT
>TRBJ2-3|TRBV19|.|.
CASSRGRGTDTQYF
TGTGCCAGTAGCCGAGGACGGGGCACAGATACGCAGTATTTT
>TRBJ2-1|TRBV20-1|.|many
CSANRGRDNEQFF
TGCAGTGCTAACCGGGGGCGAGACAATGAGCAGTTCTTC
>TRBJ2-7|TRBV7-2|.|few
CASSPSRGSHHEQYF
TGTGCCAGCAGCCCCTCTAGAGGGAGCCACCACGAGCAGTACTTC
>TRBJ2-5|TRBV7-2|TRBD2|.
CASSPSAGGETQYF
TGTGCCAGCAGCCCCAGTGCGGGGGGAGAGACCCAGTACTTC
>TRBJ2-5|TRBV10-3|.|.
CAISWDGGTETQYF
TGTGCCATCAGTTGGGACGGTGGTACCGAGACCCAGTACTTC
>TRBJ2-7|TRBV5-1|TRBD2|.
CASSLPGLAGTPYEQYF
TGCGCCAGCAGCTTACCGGGACTAGCGGGGACACCCTACGAGCAGTACTTC
>TRBJ2-5|TRBV7-2|.|.
CASSSNTGFSETQYF
TGTGCCAGCAGCTCAAATACAGGGTTCAGTGAGACCCAGTACTTC
>TRBJ2-5|TRBV20-1|TRBD2|few
CSARTSGRFRWGTQYF
TGCAGTGCTAGGACTAGCGGGCGTTTCCGTTGGGGGACCCAGTACTTC
>TRBJ2-7|TRBV28|.|.
CASSWGTSEQYF
TGTGCCAGCAGTTGGGGGACGTCCGAGCAGTACTTC
>TRBJ2-7|TRBV28|TRBD1|.
CASTDRGSSSGEQYF
TGTGCCAGCACCGACAGGGGGTCTAGCTCAGGGGAGCAGTACTTC
>TRBJ2-2|TRBV25-1|TRBD2|.
CASSEYLGGLTTGELFF
TGTGCCAGCAGTGAATATCTGGGGGGACTAACAACCGGGGAGCTGTTTTTT
>TRBJ1-5|TRBV30|.|.
CAWICRSNQPQHF
TGTGCCTGGATCTGTCGGAGCAATCAGCCCCAGCATTTT
>TRBJ2-1|TRBV7-8|TRBD2|.
CASSPSGPRNNEQFF
TGTGCCAGCAGCCCTAGCGGGCCCCGAAACAATGAGCAGTTCTTC
>TRBJ2-3|TRBV11-2|TRBD2|.
CASSLVLAGSSSTDTQYF
TGTGCCAGCAGCTTAGTTCTAGCGGGGTCCTCTAGCACAGATACGCAGTATTTT
>TRBJ2-5|TRBV28|TRBD2|.
CASSLFRLASEVQETQYF
TGTGCCAGCAGTTTATTCAGACTAGCTAGCGAGGTACAAGAGACCCAGTACTTC
>TRBJ2-1|TRBV11-2|TRBD2|few
CASSLVAGGLSEQFF
TGTGCCAGCAGCTTAGTGGCGGGAGGACTCAGTGAGCAGTTCTTC
>TRBJ2-7|TRBV30|.|.
CASTLRGGVYEQYF
TGTGCATCGACACTAAGGGGGGGCGTGTACGAGCAGTACTTC
>TRBJ2-7|TRBV27|.|.
CASSLSVLASYEQYF
TGTGCCAGCAGTTTATCGGTGCTAGCGAGCTACGAGCAGTACTTC
>TRBJ2-7|TRBV11-2|.|once
CASSGSRFGYEQYF
TGTGCCAGCAGCGGTAGTAGGTTTGGATACGAGCAGTACTTC
>TRBJ2-7|TRBV12-3/TRBV12-4|.|many
CASSPRRLSYEQYF
TGTGCCAGCAGTCCACGACGGCTTTCCTACGAGCAGTACTTC
>TRBJ2-1|TRBV12-3/TRBV12-4|TRBD2|.
CASSPPLSGGSYNEQFF
TGTGCCAGCAGTCCACCTCTCAGCGGGGGCTCCTACAATGAGCAGTTCTTC
>TRBJ2-1|TRBV9|TRBD1|.
CASRGQGNINEQFF
TGTGCCAGCAGAGGACAGGGGAACATCAATGAGCAGTTCTTC
>TRBJ2-3|TRBV5-1|.|.
CASSEWVKDTQYF
TGCGCCAGCAGCGAGTGGGTCAAAGATACGCAGTATTTT
>TRBJ2-1|TRBV18|TRBD2|.
CASSGNPYNERFF
TGTGCCAGTAGCGGGAATCCCTACAATGAGCGGTTCTTC
>TRBJ2-3|TRBV5-1|.|few
CASSLATAASTDTQYF
TGCGCCAGCAGCTTGGCCACCGCTGCTAGCACAGATACGCAGTATTTT
>TRBJ1-2|TRBV7-9|.|.
CASSLYDTF
TGTGCCAGCAGCTTATACGACACCTTC
>TRBJ2-1|TRBV4-2|TRBD1|.
CASSPEDRGDYNEQFF
TGTGCCAGCAGCCCCGAGGACAGGGGAGATTACAATGAGCAGTTCTTC